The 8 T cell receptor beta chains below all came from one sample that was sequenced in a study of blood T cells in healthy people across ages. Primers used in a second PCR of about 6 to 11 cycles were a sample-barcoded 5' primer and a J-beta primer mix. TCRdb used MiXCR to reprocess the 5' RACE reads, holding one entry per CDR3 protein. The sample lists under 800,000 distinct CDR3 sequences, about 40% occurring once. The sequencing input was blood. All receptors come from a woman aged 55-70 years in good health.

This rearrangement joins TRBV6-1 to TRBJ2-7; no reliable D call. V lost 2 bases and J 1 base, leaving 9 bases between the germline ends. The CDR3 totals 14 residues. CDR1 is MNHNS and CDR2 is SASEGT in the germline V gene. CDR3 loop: CASSEKGSSYEQYF. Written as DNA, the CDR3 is TGTGCCAGCAGTGAAAAGGGCAGTTCCTACGAGCAGTACTTC.

CDR3 in amino acids: CASSFETGFMAEKLFF. The CDR3 DNA follows: TGTGCCAGCAGCTTTGAAACAGGATTTATGGCGGAAAAACTGTTTTTT. This chain joins TRBV12-3 or TRBV12-4 and TRBJ1-4; possibly TRBD1 for D (5 bases). Between the trimmed V and J ends, which lost 6 bases and 8 bases, there was a span of 22 bases. CDR3 length: 16 amino acids.

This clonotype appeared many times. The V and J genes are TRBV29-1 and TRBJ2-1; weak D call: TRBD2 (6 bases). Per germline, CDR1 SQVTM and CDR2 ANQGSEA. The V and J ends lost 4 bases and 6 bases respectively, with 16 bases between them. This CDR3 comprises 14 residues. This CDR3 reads CSVGLATRSNEQFF. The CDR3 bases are TGCAGCGTTGGGCTAGCGACCCGATCCAATGAGCAGTTCTTC.

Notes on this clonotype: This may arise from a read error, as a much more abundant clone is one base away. The CDR3 DNA reads TGTGCCAGCAGCATCCGGGACAGGGTCAATGAGCAGTACTTC. The encoded protein is CASSIRDRVNEQYF. V is TRBV7-8 and J is TRBJ2-5, with 9 nucleotides matching TRBD1. The germline gives CDR1 SGHVS, CDR2 FQNEAQ. V was clipped by 5 bases and J by 11 bases; unmatched bases: 12. This CDR3 has 14 residues.

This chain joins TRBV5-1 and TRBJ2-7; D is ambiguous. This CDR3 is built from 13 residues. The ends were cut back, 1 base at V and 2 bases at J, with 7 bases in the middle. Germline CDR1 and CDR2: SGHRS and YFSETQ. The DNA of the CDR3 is TGCGCCAGCAGCTTGCGTAGTCCCTACGAGCAGTACTTC. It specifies CASSLRSPYEQYF.

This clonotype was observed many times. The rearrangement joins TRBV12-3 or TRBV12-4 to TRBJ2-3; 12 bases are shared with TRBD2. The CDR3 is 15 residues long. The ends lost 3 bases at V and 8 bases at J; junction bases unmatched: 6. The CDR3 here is CASSFTGTSGPTQYF. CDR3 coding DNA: TGTGCCAGCAGTTTTACCGGGACTAGCGGGCCTACGCAGTATTTT.

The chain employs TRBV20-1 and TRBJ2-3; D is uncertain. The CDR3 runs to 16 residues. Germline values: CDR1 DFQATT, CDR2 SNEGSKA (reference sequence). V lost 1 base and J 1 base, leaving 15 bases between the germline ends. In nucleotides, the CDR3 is TGCAGTGCTAGAGGGGGTAGGAACACGCGCACAGATACGCAGTATTTT. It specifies CSARGGRNTRTDTQYF.

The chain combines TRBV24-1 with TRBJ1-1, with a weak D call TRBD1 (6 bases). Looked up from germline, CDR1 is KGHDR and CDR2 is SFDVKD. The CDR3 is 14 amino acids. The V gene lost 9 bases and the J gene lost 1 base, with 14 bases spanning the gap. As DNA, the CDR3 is TGTGCCACCTTCCGGGGGCGAGCGAACACTGAAGCTTTCTTT. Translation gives CATFRGRANTEAFF.